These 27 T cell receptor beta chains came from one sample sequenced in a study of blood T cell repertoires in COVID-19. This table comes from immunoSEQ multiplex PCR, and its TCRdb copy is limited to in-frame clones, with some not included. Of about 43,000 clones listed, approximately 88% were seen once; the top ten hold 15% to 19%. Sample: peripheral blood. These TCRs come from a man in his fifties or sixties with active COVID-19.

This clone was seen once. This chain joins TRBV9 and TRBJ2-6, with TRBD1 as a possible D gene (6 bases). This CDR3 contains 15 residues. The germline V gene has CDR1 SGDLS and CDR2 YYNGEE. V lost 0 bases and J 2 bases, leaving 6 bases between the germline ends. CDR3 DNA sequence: TGTGCCAGCAGCGTAGCAGGGGCTGGGGCCAACGTCCTGACTTTC. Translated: CASSVAGAGANVLTF.

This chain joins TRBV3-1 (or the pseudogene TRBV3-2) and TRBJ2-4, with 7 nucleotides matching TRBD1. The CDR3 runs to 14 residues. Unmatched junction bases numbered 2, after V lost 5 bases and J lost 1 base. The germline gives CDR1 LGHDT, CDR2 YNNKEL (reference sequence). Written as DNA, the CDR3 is TGTGCCAGCAGCTCACAGGGGGCCAAAAACATTCAGTACTTC. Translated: CASSSQGAKNIQYF.

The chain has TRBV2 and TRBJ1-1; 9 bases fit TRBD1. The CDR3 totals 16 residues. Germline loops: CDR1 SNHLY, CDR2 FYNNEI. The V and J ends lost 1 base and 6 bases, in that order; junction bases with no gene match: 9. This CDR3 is CASSEEQGAFGAEAFF. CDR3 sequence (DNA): TGTGCCAGCAGTGAAGAACAGGGGGCCTTTGGGGCTGAAGCTTTCTTT.

This chain's CDR3 is CATQLLPGSRGGELFF. The CDR3 DNA reads TGCGCCACCCAGCTCCTTCCCGGGAGTAGAGGCGGGGAGCTGTTTTTT. J is TRBJ2-2 and V is TRBV5-1, with D perhaps matching TRBD2 (6 bases). Germline CDR1 SGHRS, CDR2 YFSETQ. The CDR3 sequence is 16 residues long. Trimming pared 9 bases from V and 7 bases from J, leaving 25 bases between.

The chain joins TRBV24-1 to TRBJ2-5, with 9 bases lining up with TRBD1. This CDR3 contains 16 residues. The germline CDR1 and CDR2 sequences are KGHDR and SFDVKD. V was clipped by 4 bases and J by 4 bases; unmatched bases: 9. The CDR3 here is CATSEPTGGGRETQYF. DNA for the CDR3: TGTGCCACCAGTGAACCCACAGGGGGCGGGCGAGAGACCCAGTACTTC.

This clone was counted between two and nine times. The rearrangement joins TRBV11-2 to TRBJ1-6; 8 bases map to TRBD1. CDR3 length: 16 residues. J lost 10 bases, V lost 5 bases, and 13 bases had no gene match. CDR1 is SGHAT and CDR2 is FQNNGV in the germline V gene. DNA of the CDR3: TGTGCCAGCAGCCCCCAGGGTCAGGGGGCGAGATCACCCCTCCACTTT. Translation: CASSPQGQGARSPLHF.

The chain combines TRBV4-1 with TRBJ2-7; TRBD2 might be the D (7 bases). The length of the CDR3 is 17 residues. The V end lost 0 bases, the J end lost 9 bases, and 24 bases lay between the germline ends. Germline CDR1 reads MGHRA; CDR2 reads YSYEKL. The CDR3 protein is CASSQDPGGLARLGQYF. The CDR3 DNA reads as TGCGCCAGCAGCCAAGACCCCGGGGGGCTAGCTCGGTTGGGGCAGTACTTC.

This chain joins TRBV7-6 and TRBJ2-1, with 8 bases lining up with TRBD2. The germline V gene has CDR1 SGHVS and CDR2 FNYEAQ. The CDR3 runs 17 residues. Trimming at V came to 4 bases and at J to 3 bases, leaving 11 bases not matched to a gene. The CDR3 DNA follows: TGTGCCAGCAGCTCGGACGGACTAGCAAGAGTCTACAATGAGCAGTTCTTC. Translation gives CASSSDGLARVYNEQFF.

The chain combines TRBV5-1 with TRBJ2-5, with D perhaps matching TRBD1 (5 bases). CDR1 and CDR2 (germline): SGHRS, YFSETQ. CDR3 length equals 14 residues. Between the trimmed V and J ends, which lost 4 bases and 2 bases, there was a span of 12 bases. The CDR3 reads CASSRATAQETQYF. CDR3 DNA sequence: TGCGCCAGCAGCAGGGCGACAGCACAAGAGACCCAGTACTTC. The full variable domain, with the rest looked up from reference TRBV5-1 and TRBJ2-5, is KAGVTQTPRYLIKTRGQQVTLSCSPISGHRSVSWYQQTPGQGLQFLFEYFSETQRNKGNFPGRFSGRQFSNSRSEMNVSTLELGDSALYLCASSRATAQETQYFGPGTRLLVL.

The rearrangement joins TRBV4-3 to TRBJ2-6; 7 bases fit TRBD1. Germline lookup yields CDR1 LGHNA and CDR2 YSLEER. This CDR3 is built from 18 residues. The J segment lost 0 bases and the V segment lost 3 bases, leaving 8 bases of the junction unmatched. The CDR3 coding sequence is TGCGCCAGCAGCCAGACCGGGACAGCGAGCTCTGGGGCCAACGTCCTGACTTTC. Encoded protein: CASSQTGTASSGANVLTF.

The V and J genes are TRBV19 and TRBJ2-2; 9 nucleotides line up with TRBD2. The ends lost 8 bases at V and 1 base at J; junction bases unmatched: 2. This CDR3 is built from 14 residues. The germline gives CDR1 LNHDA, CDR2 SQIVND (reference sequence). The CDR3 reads CASATSGNTGELFF. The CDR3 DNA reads TGTGCCAGTGCGACTAGCGGGAACACCGGGGAGCTGTTTTTT.

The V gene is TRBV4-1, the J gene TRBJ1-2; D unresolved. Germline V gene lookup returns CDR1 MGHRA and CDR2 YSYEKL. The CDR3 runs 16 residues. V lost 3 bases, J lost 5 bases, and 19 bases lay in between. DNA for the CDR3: TGCGCCAGCAGCCAGGGGTTACGGGGAGGCCGGTATGGCTACACCTTC. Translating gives CASSQGLRGGRYGYTF.

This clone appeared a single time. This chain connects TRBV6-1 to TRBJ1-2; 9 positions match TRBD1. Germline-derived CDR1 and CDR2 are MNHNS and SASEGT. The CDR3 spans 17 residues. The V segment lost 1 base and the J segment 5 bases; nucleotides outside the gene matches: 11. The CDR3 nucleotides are TGTGCCAGCAGTGAAGGGACAGGGGCTCCCGGAGGATATGGCTACACCTTC. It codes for CASSEGTGAPGGYGYTF.

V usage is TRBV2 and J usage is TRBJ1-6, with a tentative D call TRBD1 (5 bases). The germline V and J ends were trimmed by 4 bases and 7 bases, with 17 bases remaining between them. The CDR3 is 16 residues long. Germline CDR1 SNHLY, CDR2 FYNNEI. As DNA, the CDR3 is TGTGCCAGCAGTGCGGCTTCCTGGACACTCAATTCACCCCTCCACTTT. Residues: CASSAASWTLNSPLHF.

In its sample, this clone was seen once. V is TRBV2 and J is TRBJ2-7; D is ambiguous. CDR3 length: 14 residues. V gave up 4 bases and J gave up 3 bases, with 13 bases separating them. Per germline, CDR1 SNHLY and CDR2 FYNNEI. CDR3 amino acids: CASSAQASSYEQYF. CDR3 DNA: TGTGCCAGCAGTGCCCAGGCATCGAGCTACGAGCAGTACTTC.

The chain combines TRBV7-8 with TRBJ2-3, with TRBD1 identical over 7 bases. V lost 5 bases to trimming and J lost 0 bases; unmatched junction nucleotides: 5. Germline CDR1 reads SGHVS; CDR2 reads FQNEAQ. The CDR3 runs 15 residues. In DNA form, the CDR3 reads TGTGCCAGCAGCACCCCGGGACAGAGCACAGATACGCAGTATTTT. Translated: CASSTPGQSTDTQYF.

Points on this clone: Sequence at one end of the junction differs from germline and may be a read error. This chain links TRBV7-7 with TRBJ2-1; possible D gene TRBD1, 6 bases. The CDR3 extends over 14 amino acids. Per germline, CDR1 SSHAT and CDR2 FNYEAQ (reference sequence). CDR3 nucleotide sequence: TGTGCTAGCAGCCGATCACAGGGTACGAATGAGCAGTTCTTC. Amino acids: CASSRSQGTNEQFF.

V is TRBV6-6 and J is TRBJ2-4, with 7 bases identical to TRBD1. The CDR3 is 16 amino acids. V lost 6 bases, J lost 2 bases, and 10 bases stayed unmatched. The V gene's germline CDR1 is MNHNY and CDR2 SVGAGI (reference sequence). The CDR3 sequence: CASRKRQGVSKNIQYF. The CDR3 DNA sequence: TGTGCCAGCAGAAAACGACAGGGCGTTTCCAAAAACATTCAGTACTTC.

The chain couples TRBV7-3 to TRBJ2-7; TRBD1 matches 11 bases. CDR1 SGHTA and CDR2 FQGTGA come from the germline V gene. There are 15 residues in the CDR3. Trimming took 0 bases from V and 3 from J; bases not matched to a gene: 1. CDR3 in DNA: TGTGCCAGCAGCTTAACCGGGACAGGGGGCTACGAGCAGTACTTC. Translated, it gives CASSLTGTGGYEQYF.

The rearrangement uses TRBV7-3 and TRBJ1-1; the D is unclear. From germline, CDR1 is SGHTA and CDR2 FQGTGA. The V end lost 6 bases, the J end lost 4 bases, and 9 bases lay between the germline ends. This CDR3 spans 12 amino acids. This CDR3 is CASSDTITEAFF. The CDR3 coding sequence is TGTGCCAGCAGTGATACAATCACTGAAGCTTTCTTT. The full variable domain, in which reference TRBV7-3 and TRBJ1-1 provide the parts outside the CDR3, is GAGVSQTPSNKVTEKGKYVELRCDPISGHTALYWYRQSLGQGPEFLIYFQGTGAADDSGLPNDRFFAVRPEGSVSTLKIQRTERGDSAVYLCASSDTITEAFFGQGTRLTVV.

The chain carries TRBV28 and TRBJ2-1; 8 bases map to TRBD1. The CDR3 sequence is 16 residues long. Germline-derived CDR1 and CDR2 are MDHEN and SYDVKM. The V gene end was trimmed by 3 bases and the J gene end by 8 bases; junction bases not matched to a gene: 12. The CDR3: CASSFPQGVINDEQFF. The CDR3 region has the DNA TGTGCCAGCAGTTTCCCACAGGGGGTTATTAACGATGAGCAGTTCTTC.

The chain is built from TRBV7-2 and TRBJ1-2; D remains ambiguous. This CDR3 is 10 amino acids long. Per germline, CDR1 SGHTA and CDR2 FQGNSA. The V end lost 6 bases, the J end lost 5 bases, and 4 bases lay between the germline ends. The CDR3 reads CASSIYGYTF. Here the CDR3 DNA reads TGTGCCAGCAGTATATATGGCTACACCTTC.

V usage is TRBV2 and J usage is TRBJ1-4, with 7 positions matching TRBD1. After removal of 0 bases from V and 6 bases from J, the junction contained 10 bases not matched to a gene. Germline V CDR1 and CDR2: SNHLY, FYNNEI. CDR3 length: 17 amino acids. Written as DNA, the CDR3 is TGTGCCAGCAGTGAAGCGCTGGAGGGGGCGCGATATGAAAAACTGTTTTTT. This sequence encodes CASSEALEGARYEKLFF.

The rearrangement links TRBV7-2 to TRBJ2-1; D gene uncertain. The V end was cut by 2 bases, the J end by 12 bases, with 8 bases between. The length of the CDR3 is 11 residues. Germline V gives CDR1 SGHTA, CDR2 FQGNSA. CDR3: CASSLSRWQFF. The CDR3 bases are TGTGCCAGCAGCTTATCCAGGTGGCAGTTCTTC.

CDR3 sequence: CASSLESLSPLHF. The CDR3 DNA sequence: TGTGCCAGCAGCTTAGAGAGTCTCTCACCCCTCCACTTT. The V gene is TRBV7-2, the J gene TRBJ1-6; no definite D call. Trimming removed 1 base from V and 10 bases from J, with 8 bases in between. Germline CDR1 SGHTA, CDR2 FQGNSA. The CDR3 has 13 amino acids.

In nucleotides, the CDR3 is TGTGCCAGCAGCCAGGACAGGTTCTATGGCTACACCTTC. It translates to CASSQDRFYGYTF. V is TRBV7-9 and J is TRBJ1-2; 7 nucleotides match TRBD1. Looked up from germline, CDR1 is SEHNR and CDR2 is FQNEAQ (reference sequence). V trimming: 5 bases; J trimming: 4 bases; junction bases outside the gene matches: 4. The CDR3 runs 13 residues.

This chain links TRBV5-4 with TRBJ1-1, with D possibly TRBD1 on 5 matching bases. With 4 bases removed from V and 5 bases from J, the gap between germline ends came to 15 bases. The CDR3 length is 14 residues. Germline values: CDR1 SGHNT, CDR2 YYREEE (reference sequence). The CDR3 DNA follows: TGTGCCAGCAGCCCCAGAAGGGGTAATACTGAAGCTTTCTTT. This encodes CASSPRRGNTEAFF.